Listed here are 8 T cell receptor beta chains from one sample, sequenced in a study of blood T cell repertoires in COVID-19 (dated by TCRdb to the early 2020s). Library creation used the immunoSEQ multiplex PCR assay. The source is immuneACCESS, and TCRdb retained only in-frame sequences with V and J called. Part of the clones is not carried over; for the studies checked, unresolved V genes explain less than half of this, and the remainder is unexplained. The sample table contains some 230,000 clones; only one count was recorded for around 85% of them. Approximately 1.4% of the sample rests with the top ten. The sequenced material came from PBMCs or T cells enriched from blood (not recorded which). Receptors were obtained from a woman aged 40 to 50 with acute COVID-19.

The chain has TRBV5-6 and TRBJ2-7; D may be TRBD2 (6 bases). CDR1 and CDR2 from the germline V gene are SGHDT and YYEEEE. V was clipped by 0 bases and J by 1 base, with 11 bases between them. This CDR3 contains 15 residues. DNA of the CDR3: TGTGCCAGCAGCTTGGTCGGGAGAGGATCCTACGAGCAGTACTTC. It codes for CASSLVGRGSYEQYF.

The rearrangement joins TRBV4-3 to TRBJ2-7; D unresolved. With 4 bases removed from V and 3 bases from J, the gap between germline ends came to 10 bases. The germline gives CDR1 LGHNA, CDR2 YSLEER. The length of the CDR3 is 13 residues. CDR3 sequence (DNA): TGCGCCAGCAGCCCCCGGGTAAGCTACGAGCAGTACTTC. It yields the protein CASSPRVSYEQYF.

Here the CDR3 reads CASNEDRGRSQPQHF. DNA for the CDR3: TGTGCCAGTAACGAGGACAGGGGGAGAAGTCAGCCCCAGCATTTT. This rearrangement joins TRBV19 to TRBJ1-5; 10 nucleotides align to TRBD1. The germline V gene has CDR1 LNHDA and CDR2 SQIVND (reference sequence). CDR3 length: 15 amino acids. V shed 7 bases, J shed 6 bases, and the junction held 9 bases outside the gene matches. Filled out from reference TRBV19 and TRBJ1-5, the complete variable domain reads DGGITQSPKYLFRKEGQNVTLSCEQNLNHDAMYWYRQDPGQGLRLIYYSQIVNDFQKGDIAEGYSVSREKKESFPLTVTSAQKNPTAFYLCASNEDRGRSQPQHFGDGTRLSIL.

This chain uses TRBV4-1 with TRBJ2-7; 11 nucleotides line up with TRBD2. CDR3 length equals 17 residues. The V gene end was trimmed by 1 base and the J gene end by 3 bases; junction bases not matched to a gene: 8. Germline V gene lookup returns CDR1 MGHRA and CDR2 YSYEKL. The CDR3 coding sequence is TGCGCCAGCAGCCAAGTTCTCAAACTAGCGGGGGACTACGAGCAGTACTTC. This sequence encodes CASSQVLKLAGDYEQYF.

The chain carries TRBV28 and TRBJ2-7, with D perhaps TRBD2 (5 bases). Trimming cost V 5 bases and J 0 bases, with 23 bases left between them. Per germline, CDR1 MDHEN and CDR2 SYDVKM. This CDR3 has 18 residues. Here the CDR3 reads CASSLREMRIASSYEQYF. CDR3 DNA: TGTGCCAGCAGTCTACGCGAAATGAGGATAGCGAGCTCCTACGAGCAGTACTTC.

The genes are TRBV19 and TRBJ2-5; tentative D call: TRBD1 (6 bases). Deletions cut 4 bases from V and 0 bases from J, with 12 bases between. The CDR3 totals 15 residues. Looked up from germline, CDR1 is LNHDA and CDR2 is SQIVND (reference sequence). CDR3 sequence: CASSNGQTYQETQYF. CDR3 coding DNA: TGTGCCAGTAGTAATGGACAGACGTACCAAGAGACCCAGTACTTC.

This clone was detected only a few times. This chain links TRBV11-2 with TRBJ2-2; TRBD1 matches 10 bases. Germline CDR1 SGHAT, CDR2 FQNNGV. The J segment lost 2 bases and the V segment lost 5 bases, leaving 5 bases of the junction unmatched. This CDR3 contains 16 residues. This chain's CDR3 is CASSHRQGANTGELFF. The CDR3 nucleotides are TGTGCCAGCAGCCACAGACAGGGGGCAAACACCGGGGAGCTGTTTTTT.

The genes are TRBV11-2 and TRBJ2-7; D not certain. This CDR3 has 15 amino acids. V was pared by 0 bases and J by 3 bases, with 12 bases between. Germline V gene sequence: CDR1 SGHAT, CDR2 FQNNGV. The CDR3 bases are TGTGCCAGCAGCTTAGAGGCTGGCTCTCTCTACGAGCAGTACTTC. Its protein is CASSLEAGSLYEQYF.